This T cell receptor (beta chain) was identified during a study of T cell responses to AZD1222 COVID-19 vaccine. Remarks on this clone: Antigen unknown.

Study-level results: Dominant CD4 TCR responses targeted spike regions 160-218 and 743-854. After two AZD1222 doses, spike-specific TCR breadth and depth rose versus day 0. Nearly half of spike-specific TCRs reportedly target variant regions that are unmutated in the B.1.351 and B.1.1.7 variants.

Clones were sequenced by immunoSEQ multiplex PCR, and TCRdb holds only the in-frame ones, with some missing. The table records about 67,000 clones, around four fifths of them present only once. Second-dose recipients at about 4 or about 12 weeks were treated as one pooled group. CDR3 length: 17 amino acids. After removal of 2 bases from V and 0 bases from J, the junction contained 6 bases not matched to a gene. Germline V gene lookup returns CDR1 MNHEY and CDR2 SMNVEV (reference sequence). This rearrangement joins TRBV27 to TRBJ1-5; 8 positions match TRBD1. This clonotype was sampled from an adult who received the AZD1222 COVID-19 vaccine. Specimen: peripheral blood, collected 28 days after the second AZD1222 dose. Here the CDR3 DNA reads TGTGCCAGCAGTTTACAAACAGGGGGGTATAGCAATCAGCCCCAGCATTTT. As protein: CASSLQTGGYSNQPQHF.